The 31 T cell receptor beta chains reported below all come from one sample, sequenced in a study of blood T cell repertoires in COVID-19. Here immunoSEQ multiplex PCR was the method, and the copy in TCRdb shows in-frame clones only, minus some. The sample gives some 260,000 clones, approximately 80% of which show up once; about 9.6% is in the top ten. The specimen was peripheral blood. Every receptor here comes from a man of 80 years or more with acute or convalescent COVID-19.

The V call is TRBV18, the J call TRBJ2-6; the match to TRBD2 covers 10 bases. The CDR3 is 17 amino acids. Unmatched junction bases numbered 0, after V lost 1 base and J lost 0 bases. Germline V gene sequence: CDR1 KGHSH, CDR2 LQKENI. The chain's CDR3 is CASSPQRGGSGANVLTF. In nucleotides, the CDR3 is TGTGCCAGCTCACCACAGCGGGGGGGCTCTGGGGCCAACGTCCTGACTTTC.

The rearrangement joins TRBV28 to TRBJ2-3; 8 bases are a match to TRBD2. CDR3 length: 15 amino acids. V was clipped by 6 bases and J by 2 bases; unmatched bases: 7. Germline V gives CDR1 MDHEN, CDR2 SYDVKM. The CDR3 nucleotides are TGTGCCAGCAGCTTGAGCGGGGGCCCCACAGATACGCAGTATTTT. Its protein product is CASSLSGGPTDTQYF.

The chain carries TRBV4-2 and TRBJ1-5, with TRBD1 matching 10 bases. The CDR3 runs to 14 residues. The V gene's germline CDR1 is LGHNA and CDR2 YNFKEQ. Trimming cost V 5 bases and J 8 bases; bases outside gene matches: 6. Written as DNA, the CDR3 is TGTGCCAGCAGCTCAGGACAGGGGGTAAAGCCCCAGCATTTT. Encoded protein: CASSSGQGVKPQHF.

The V gene is TRBV20-1, the J gene TRBJ1-2; TRBD1 aligns across 8 bases. The CDR3 sequence is 15 residues long. V shed 3 bases, J shed 0 bases, and the junction held 6 bases outside the gene matches. Per the germline V gene, CDR1 is DFQATT and CDR2 is SNEGSKA (reference sequence). The CDR3 spells CSASPGGHANYGYTF. The DNA of the CDR3 is TGCAGTGCTAGTCCAGGGGGCCACGCTAACTATGGCTACACCTTC.

The chain has TRBV6-5 and TRBJ2-7; 8 bases map to TRBD1. The V and J ends lost 6 bases and 4 bases, in that order; junction bases with no gene match: 5. Germline loops: CDR1 MNHEY, CDR2 SVGAGI. This CDR3 has 13 amino acids. DNA for the CDR3: TGTGCCAGCAGGGACAGGGTCTCTTACGAGCAGTACTTC. It yields the protein CASRDRVSYEQYF.

V gene TRBV27 combines with J gene TRBJ2-7; 8 bases are shared with TRBD1. The CDR3 spans 15 residues. The J segment lost 3 bases and the V segment lost 5 bases, leaving 9 bases of the junction unmatched. Per the germline V gene, CDR1 is MNHEY and CDR2 is SMNVEV (reference sequence). The DNA of the CDR3 is TGTGCCAGCAGTCCGCTCGGGACAGGTAACTACGAGCAGTACTTC. Translated, it gives CASSPLGTGNYEQYF.

The chain recombines TRBV3-1 (or the pseudogene TRBV3-2) with TRBJ1-1; 9 positions match TRBD1. V lost 1 base, J lost 5 bases, and 8 bases stayed unmatched. Per germline, CDR1 LGHDT and CDR2 YNNKEL (reference sequence). The CDR3 totals 16 residues. Here the CDR3 DNA reads TGTGCCAGCAGCCAAGGCCTCGGGACAGGGCTTACTGAAGCTTTCTTT. It codes for CASSQGLGTGLTEAFF.

This clone appeared once. The rearrangement links TRBV2 to TRBJ2-5; 9 bases map to TRBD1. The CDR3 consists of 13 residues. J gave up 7 bases and V 6 bases, and 6 bases lay outside the gene matches. Germline CDR1 is SNHLY and CDR2 is FYNNEI. CDR3 coding DNA: TGTGCCAGCAGAGGACAGGGGCGCGGGACCCAGTACTTC. Translation: CASRGQGRGTQYF. The full variable domain, completed using reference TRBV2 and TRBJ2-5, is EPEVTQTPSHQVTQMGQEVILRCVPISNHLYFYWYRQILGQKVEFLVSFYNNEISEKSEIFDDQFSVERPDGSNFTLKIRSTKLEDSAMYFCASRGQGRGTQYFGPGTRLLVL.

CDR3 amino acids: CASSLGGRDEQFF. The CDR3 DNA follows: TGTGCCAGCAGTTTGGGCGGGAGGGATGAGCAGTTCTTC. The V gene is TRBV12-3 or TRBV12-4, the J gene TRBJ2-1, with 9 bases aligning to TRBD2. This CDR3 is 13 amino acids long. J gave up 8 bases and V 3 bases, and 2 bases lay outside the gene matches.

The chain joins TRBV3-1 (or the pseudogene TRBV3-2) to TRBJ1-2; a possible D gene is TRBD1 (6 bases). Trimming stripped 0 bases from V and 4 bases from J, with 9 bases between. Germline loops: CDR1 LGHDT, CDR2 YNNKEL (reference sequence). This CDR3 has 14 residues. The CDR3 spells CASSQDGRGYGYTF. As DNA, the CDR3 is TGTGCCAGCAGCCAAGACGGCAGGGGCTATGGCTACACCTTC.

The V gene is TRBV6-5, the J gene TRBJ1-2; TRBD1 is a possible D gene (5 bases). Germline loops: CDR1 MNHEY, CDR2 SVGAGI. The V and J ends lost 7 bases and 3 bases respectively, with 15 bases between them. This CDR3 region has 14 residues. The CDR3 loop is CASTNMGGDYGYTF. In DNA, the CDR3 is TGTGCCAGCACCAACATGGGGGGAGACTATGGCTACACCTTC.

This clone came up a few times. The chain combines TRBV11-2 with TRBJ2-3, with unresolved D. CDR1 and CDR2 from the germline V gene are SGHAT and FQNNGV. The V end lost 1 base, the J end lost 4 bases, and 9 bases lay between the germline ends. This CDR3 spans 14 amino acids. CDR3 in amino acids: CASSLGLAPDTQYF. In DNA, the CDR3 is TGTGCCAGCAGCTTAGGCCTGGCACCAGATACGCAGTATTTT.

This chain connects TRBV9 to TRBJ1-5, with D maybe TRBD1 (5 bases). Germline CDR1 reads SGDLS; CDR2 reads YYNGEE. The CDR3 extends over 15 amino acids. The V end was cut by 0 bases, the J end by 3 bases, with 10 bases between. The CDR3 loop reads CASSVGQGPNQPQHF. CDR3 DNA sequence: TGTGCCAGCAGCGTAGGTCAGGGCCCCAATCAGCCCCAGCATTTT.

V and J are TRBV6-5 and TRBJ1-3; D not resolved. Germline values: CDR1 MNHEY, CDR2 SVGAGI. Trimming removed 6 bases at V and 4 bases at J, with 10 bases between. The length of the CDR3 is 13 residues. The CDR3 DNA sequence: TGTGCCAGCAGCGTTTCGGGGGGAAACACCATATATTTT. Its translation is CASSVSGGNTIYF.

This rearrangement joins TRBV28 to TRBJ2-2; 8 positions match TRBD2. CDR1 and CDR2 (germline): MDHEN, SYDVKM. This CDR3 has 20 amino acids. V dropped 2 bases and J dropped 6; count of bases not matched to a gene: 20. The CDR3 loop is CASSLLPGYMVRGGAGELFF. CDR3 DNA sequence: TGTGCCAGCAGTTTACTTCCGGGGTATATGGTACGGGGGGGCGCCGGGGAGCTGTTTTTT.

The CDR3 spells CASSFNPGQGAYSSYNEQFF. CDR3 nucleotide sequence: TGCGCCAGCAGCTTCAATCCGGGACAGGGGGCCTATAGCTCCTACAATGAGCAGTTCTTC. This rearrangement joins TRBV5-1 to TRBJ2-1; 12 bases fit TRBD1. Germline CDR1 is SGHRS and CDR2 is YFSETQ. Losses at the gene ends were 2 bases for V and 0 bases for J; bases not matched to a gene: 12. This CDR3 is built from 20 residues.

The rearrangement joins TRBV18 to TRBJ2-7; 9 bases are shared with TRBD1. Germline-derived CDR1 and CDR2 are KGHSH and LQKENI. The V gene end was trimmed by 1 base and the J gene end by 2 bases; junction bases not matched to a gene: 15. The CDR3 totals 19 residues. Here the CDR3 reads CASSPLRGQGRSLTYEQYF. The CDR3 region has the DNA TGTGCCAGCTCACCACTAAGGGGACAGGGCCGGTCCCTCACCTACGAGCAGTACTTC.

The chain links TRBV25-1 to TRBJ2-1, with 15 bases fitting TRBD2. Germline CDR1 and CDR2: MGHDK and SYGVNS. The CDR3 is 18 amino acids. V shed 3 bases, J shed 8 bases, and the junction held 11 bases outside the gene matches. In DNA, the CDR3 is TGTGCCAGCAGTGATGGAGGACTAGCGGGAGGGCCAATTGATGAGCAGTTCTTC. Encoded protein: CASSDGGLAGGPIDEQFF.

In DNA, the CDR3 is TGTGCCAGCAGTTACAGGGGGTCATCGGCTTTCTTT. Translating it yields CASSYRGSSAFF. V usage is TRBV6-5 and J usage is TRBJ1-1, with D tentatively TRBD1 (6 bases). Germline values: CDR1 MNHEY, CDR2 SVGAGI. CDR3 size: 12 residues. Trimming cost V 2 bases and J 11 bases, with 12 bases left between them.

The rearrangement uses TRBV19 and TRBJ1-2; possible D gene TRBD1, 5 bases. With 6 bases removed from V and 2 bases from J, the gap between germline ends came to 13 bases. The CDR3 is made up of 14 amino acids. Germline CDR1 reads LNHDA; CDR2 reads SQIVND (reference sequence). CDR3 sequence reads: CASRVDPGNYGYTF. Here the CDR3 DNA reads TGTGCCAGTAGAGTAGACCCAGGGAACTATGGCTACACCTTC.

This clone showed up many times. The chain couples TRBV30 to TRBJ2-1, with TRBD2 as a possible D gene (6 bases). The V end lost 0 bases, the J end lost 8 bases, and 8 bases lay between the germline ends. The V gene's germline CDR1 is GTSNPN and CDR2 SVGIG (reference sequence). This CDR3 is built from 12 residues. The CDR3 DNA follows: TGTGCCTGGAGTGTGGGGAGGCATGAGCAGTTCTTC. This codes for CAWSVGRHEQFF.

This clone was observed a few times. The chain combines TRBV5-4 with TRBJ2-7; D is perhaps TRBD2 (8 bases). The ends were cut back, 3 bases at V and 7 bases at J, with 35 bases in the middle. Germline V gives CDR1 SGHNT, CDR2 YYREEE (reference sequence). The CDR3 totals 20 residues. In nucleotides, the CDR3 is TGTGCCAGCAGCTCCCCCGGGAGGGGGCGCCGAGGGGGACCGCCCGGGGAGCAGTACTTC. This codes for CASSSPGRGRRGGPPGEQYF.

CDR3 DNA sequence: TGTGCCAGCAGCCCCTCCGGACAGGGCTACGAGCAGTACTTC. This gives the protein CASSPSGQGYEQYF. J is TRBJ2-7 and V is TRBV7-8; 8 bases are a match to TRBD1. This CDR3 spans 14 amino acids. V gave up 5 bases and J gave up 3 bases; unmatched junction bases: 6. Germline assignment: CDR1 SGHVS and CDR2 FQNEAQ.

The chain combines TRBV28 with TRBJ2-7; D gene uncertain. V dropped 3 bases and J dropped 4 bases, with 10 bases sitting between them. The CDR3 covers 13 residues. CDR1 is MDHEN and CDR2 is SYDVKM in the germline V gene. CDR3 sequence: CASSFAQIYEQYF. The CDR3 DNA is TGTGCCAGCAGTTTTGCACAAATATACGAGCAGTACTTC.

This chain connects TRBV27 to TRBJ1-6; D call uncertain. From germline, CDR1 is MNHEY and CDR2 SMNVEV (reference sequence). This CDR3 has 16 amino acids. The V gene lost 9 bases and the J gene lost 0 bases, with 15 bases spanning the gap. This CDR3 is CASTPGYRSYNSPLHF. The CDR3 coding sequence is TGTGCCAGTACCCCGGGGTACCGCTCCTATAATTCACCCCTCCACTTT.

CDR3 region: CASSVGRGNYGYTF. The CDR3, as DNA: TGTGCCAGCAGCGTCGGCAGGGGTAACTATGGCTACACCTTC. The chain employs TRBV7-9 and TRBJ1-2, with D possibly being TRBD1 (6 bases). Germline CDR1 is SEHNR and CDR2 is FQNEAQ (reference sequence). The CDR3 length is 14 residues. V lost 5 bases to trimming and J lost 1 base, with 11 bases between them.

The CDR3 coding sequence is TGTGCCAGCAGTTTACTAAGCGCCAGATCAGCCTACGAGCAGTACTTC. Translating it yields CASSLLSARSAYEQYF. V gene TRBV27 combines with J gene TRBJ2-7; no definite D call. The germline gives CDR1 MNHEY, CDR2 SMNVEV (reference sequence). The CDR3 sequence is 16 residues long. V lost 2 bases, J lost 2 bases, and 16 bases lay in between.

The chain is built from TRBV29-1 and TRBJ2-7, with 8 bases identical to TRBD1. The CDR3 contains 14 residues. V shed 7 bases, J shed 6 bases, and the junction held 14 bases outside the gene matches. Germline V gene sequence: CDR1 SQVTM, CDR2 ANQGSEA. Written as DNA, the CDR3 is TGCAGCGCCGCGGTGGGGACAGGTCTTGCCGAGCAGTACTTC. This translates into CSAAVGTGLAEQYF.

The chain combines TRBV19 with TRBJ1-2; D might be TRBD1 (6 bases). The germline CDR1 and CDR2 sequences are LNHDA and SQIVND (reference sequence). This CDR3 comprises 18 residues. V was trimmed by 6 bases and J by 0 bases, leaving 23 bases between them. As DNA, the CDR3 is TGTGCCAGTAGCATACGAACCGGGACAAGAGTCACTAACTATGGCTACACCTTC. It codes for CASSIRTGTRVTNYGYTF.

The genes are TRBV5-8 and TRBJ1-6, with D possibly being TRBD1 (6 bases). The CDR3 extends over 16 amino acids. The V gene's germline CDR1 is SGHTS and CDR2 YDEGEE. Trimming cost V 0 bases and J 6 bases, with 13 bases left between them. The CDR3 coding sequence is TGTGCCAGCAGCTTGGTTGGGGGCACGGTTAATTCACCCCTCCACTTT. This codes for CASSLVGGTVNSPLHF.

V and J are TRBV7-2 and TRBJ2-3; TRBD2 aligns across 7 bases. Germline CDR1 reads SGHTA; CDR2 reads FQGNSA. Unmatched junction bases numbered 6, after V lost 2 bases and J lost 7 bases. This CDR3 has 14 residues. CDR3 nucleotides: TGTGCCAGCAGCTTAACCCGACTAGCAAATACGCAGTATTTT. Translation gives CASSLTRLANTQYF. Complete variable domain (other parts from reference TRBV7-2 and TRBJ2-3): GAGVSQSPSNKVTEKGKDVELRCDPISGHTALYWYRQSLGQGLEFLIYFQGNSAPDKSGLPSDRFSAERTGGSVSTLTIQRTQQEDSAVYLCASSLTRLANTQYFGPGTRLTVL.